The rows below give T cell receptor beta chains drawn from one sample of a study of T-cell memory formation after mild COVID-19. TCRdb recomputed calls from the 5' RACE reads with MiXCR, one row per CDR3 protein. The sample includes roughly 80,000 distinct CDR3 sequences, over 11% of them seen just once. The sample was PBMCs or a T cell subset sorted from them (not recorded which). The receptors derive from an adult woman who had mild COVID-19 (a few samples of this study predate the infection). Cell type and time point are not known. Each CDR3 is given with its conserved first and last residue. Fields, in order: V gene, D gene, clone size, J gene, CDR3 DNA, CDR3 protein. The D gene is left open where the match is weak. Clone size appears in some rows only: once, few, many, or a class for an expanded clone.

>TRBV7-9|.|few|TRBJ2-1
TGTGCCAGCAGCCCCGGGTGGGAGCAGTTCTTC
CASSPGWEQFF
>TRBV27|.|.|TRBJ2-5
TGTGCCAGCAGTTCCCCCTTTCAAGAGACCCAGTACTTC
CASSSPFQETQYF
>TRBV12-3/TRBV12-4|TRBD2|many|TRBJ2-5
TGTGCCAGCAGCCAGGGACTAGCGGGACAAGAGACCCAGTACTTC
CASSQGLAGQETQYF
>TRBV5-5|.|many|TRBJ2-3
TGTGCCAGCAGCTTGGAGGTCAGGGATACGCAGTATTTT
CASSLEVRDTQYF
>TRBV27|TRBD1|.|TRBJ1-4
TGTGCCAGCAGGCCAACTACAGGGGGCGTGTATGAAAAACTGTTTTTT
CASRPTTGGVYEKLFF
>TRBV5-1|.|.|TRBJ2-7
TGCGCCAGCAGCTTGGGCGACAGTTCGAGTGAGCAGTACTTC
CASSLGDSSSEQYF
>TRBV7-6|.|many|TRBJ2-2
TGTGCCAGCAGCTCCGAAACGAACACCGGGGAGCTGTTTTTT
CASSSETNTGELFF
>TRBV2|TRBD2|few|TRBJ2-3
TGTGCCAGCAGGCTAGCGGTGACAGATACGCAGTATTTT
CASRLAVTDTQYF
>TRBV6-5|.|few|TRBJ1-1
TGTGCCAGCAGTTTTTCCCCCGCCAGGAACACTGAAGCTTTCTTT
CASSFSPARNTEAFF
>TRBV6-5|TRBD2|many|TRBJ2-5
TGTGCCAGCAGTTACTTCAGCGGGGGAGAGACCCAGTACTTC
CASSYFSGGETQYF
>TRBV3-1|TRBD1|.|TRBJ1-2
TGTGCCAGCAGCCAAGAGATGACAGGGGGCTATGGCTACACCTTC
CASSQEMTGGYGYTF
>TRBV12-3/TRBV12-4|TRBD1|few|TRBJ1-1
TGTGCCAGCAACCCCGGGACAGGGCTTGAAGCTTTCTTT
CASNPGTGLEAFF
>TRBV2|.|.|TRBJ2-5
TGTGCCAGCAGTGCCGGTAGCCGGGAGACCCAGTACTTC
CASSAGSRETQYF
>TRBV5-1|TRBD2|many|TRBJ2-1
TGCGCCAGCAGCCCCGGGGCGGGAGGCCACAATGAGCAGTTCTTC
CASSPGAGGHNEQFF
>TRBV6-6|.|few|TRBJ2-1
TGTGCCAGCAGTTTAACAGGGAGGAACAATGAGCAGTTCTTC
CASSLTGRNNEQFF
>TRBV7-7|.|.|TRBJ2-7
TGTGCTAGCAGCGCCTTCCAGGGATACGAGCAGTACTTC
CASSAFQGYEQYF
>TRBV5-6|.|.|TRBJ2-1
TGTGCCAGCAGCTTGGGTGGGAGCCATGAGCAGTTCTTC
CASSLGGSHEQFF
>TRBV12-3/TRBV12-4|TRBD1|.|TRBJ2-2
TGTGCCAGCAACCATGGACAGGGGATCACCGGGGAGCTGTTTTTT
CASNHGQGITGELFF
>TRBV20-1|.|.|TRBJ2-1
TGCAGTGCTAGAGATAGTTCAGCCTTCAATGAGCAGTTCTTC
CSARDSSAFNEQFF
>TRBV7-9|TRBD1|many|TRBJ2-3
TGTGCCAGCAGGACAGGGGGAGAAGATACGCAGTATTTT
CASRTGGEDTQYF
>TRBV5-1|.|few|TRBJ1-1
TGCGCCAGCACGGGAGGGTTTGAAGCTTTCTTT
CASTGGFEAFF
>TRBV13|.|few|TRBJ2-7
TGTGCCAGCAGCTTATTCCGAGCCTACGAGCAGTACTTC
CASSLFRAYEQYF
>TRBV10-3|.|few|TRBJ1-5
TGTGCCATCAGTGAGTCCCCCGCCCTGGACCAGCCCCAGCATTTT
CAISESPALDQPQHF
>TRBV19|.|.|TRBJ2-1
TGTGCCAGTAGTATCCACAGCTACAATGAGCAGTTCTTC
CASSIHSYNEQFF
>TRBV12-3/TRBV12-4|.|many|TRBJ2-3
TGTGCCAGCAGTCAGCCGGGAACGCAGTATTTT
CASSQPGTQYF
>TRBV5-1|TRBD2|.|TRBJ2-1
TGCGCCAGCAGCTTGCTAGCGGGAGACCCAGGGAATGAGCAGTTCTTC
CASSLLAGDPGNEQFF
>TRBV30|.|few|TRBJ2-3
TGTGCCTGGAGTGCGGGTTTCCAGAGCGCAGATACGCAGTATTTT
CAWSAGFQSADTQYF
>TRBV4-1|.|.|TRBJ1-6
TGCGCCAGCAGCCGAGACCCGAATCCACCCCTCCACTTT
CASSRDPNPPLHF
>TRBV5-5|.|.|TRBJ1-4
TGTGCCAGCAGCTTGGAAACAGCAACTAATGAAAAACTGTTTTTT
CASSLETATNEKLFF
>TRBV27|.|many|TRBJ2-7
TGTGCCAGCAGTTTCCAGGAGGGGTTCGAGCAGTACTTC
CASSFQEGFEQYF
>TRBV15|TRBD2|many|TRBJ2-2
TGTGCCACCAGCAGACTAGCGGACACCGGGGAGCTGTTTTTT
CATSRLADTGELFF
>TRBV20-1|.|.|TRBJ2-6
TGCAGTGCTAGTTGGGGGGCCTCTGGGGCCAACGTCCTGACTTTC
CSASWGASGANVLTF
>TRBV5-1|TRBD1|few|TRBJ1-1
TGCGCCAGCAGCTTGACAGGGGGTCACACTGAAGCTTTCTTT
CASSLTGGHTEAFF
>TRBV6-5|TRBD2|.|TRBJ2-1
TGTGCCAGCAGTTACTCCGGGACTACGAATGAGCAGTTCTTC
CASSYSGTTNEQFF
>TRBV4-3|TRBD2|few|TRBJ2-3
TGCGCCAGCAGCCAAGAGGAAGACCTACTAGCGGGAGAGTTGGATACGCAGTATTTT
CASSQEEDLLAGELDTQYF
>TRBV7-2|.|few|TRBJ1-4
TGTGCCAGCAGCTTAAGCCCGGACACTGGTGAAAAACTGTTTTTT
CASSLSPDTGEKLFF
>TRBV29-1|.|few|TRBJ1-1
TGCAGCGTGAGGACAGAAAGTGCTGAAGCTTTCTTT
CSVRTESAEAFF
>TRBV7-9|.|few|TRBJ2-7
TGTGCCAGCAGAGACGGAGTCTACGAGCAGTACTTC
CASRDGVYEQYF
>TRBV9|.|.|TRBJ2-1
TGTGCCAGCAGTGAGGGACCGCCGCTCTACAATGAGCAGTTCTTC
CASSEGPPLYNEQFF
>TRBV7-2|TRBD1|.|TRBJ2-7
TGTGCCAGCAGCTTCGGGACAGGGGTCGAGCAGTACTTC
CASSFGTGVEQYF
>TRBV5-6|.|.|TRBJ1-2
TGTGCCAGCAGCCCGGCCCCCGGGTTAATCGGGACTGACTATGGCTACACCTTC
CASSPAPGLIGTDYGYTF
>TRBV20-1|.|.|TRBJ2-7
TGCAGTGCTATTAGGACAGTAGAATTATACGAGCAGTACTTC
CSAIRTVELYEQYF
>TRBV20-1|.|.|TRBJ2-1
TGCAGTGCTAGAGATCCCCCCGGGAGAAGCTCCTACAATGAGCAGTTCTTC
CSARDPPGRSSYNEQFF
>TRBV27|TRBD2|.|TRBJ2-1
TGTGCCAGCAAAGGACTAGCGGTTGAGCAGTTCTTC
CASKGLAVEQFF
>TRBV20-1|TRBD1|many|TRBJ2-7
TGCAGTGCTTCTCCCGGGACAGATAACTACGAGCAGTACTTC
CSASPGTDNYEQYF
>TRBV15|.|few|TRBJ2-1
TGTGCCACCAGCAGTAGAGGGTTAGGGTACAATGAGCAGTTCTTC
CATSSRGLGYNEQFF
>TRBV7-9|.|few|TRBJ2-5
TGTGCCAGCAGCTTACCCAACGACCTACCTTCCCCGACCCAGTACTTC
CASSLPNDLPSPTQYF
>TRBV24-1|TRBD1|.|TRBJ2-5
TGTGCCACCAGTGATTCCGGACAGGGTAACCTGGAGACCCAGTACTTC
CATSDSGQGNLETQYF
>TRBV7-9|TRBD1|few|TRBJ2-7
TGTGCCAGCAGCCCCCGGGACAGGGGAGCCTACGAGCAGTACTTC
CASSPRDRGAYEQYF
>TRBV7-9|TRBD1|.|TRBJ2-5
TGTGCCAGCAGCTTACGAGGGGGCGAATATCAAGAGACCCAGTACTTC
CASSLRGGEYQETQYF
>TRBV6-1|TRBD2|few|TRBJ2-1
TGTGCCAGCAGTGAATGGATTAGCGGGGGAGGGGAGTTCTTC
CASSEWISGGGEFF
>TRBV7-2|.|.|TRBJ1-5
TGTGCCAGCAGCTCGGGACGGGGAAGCAATCAGCCCCAGCATTTT
CASSSGRGSNQPQHF
>TRBV6-6|TRBD2|few|TRBJ2-1
TGTGCCAGCAGCTATAGTTTGGTAGCGGGGGGAAATGAGCAGTTCTTC
CASSYSLVAGGNEQFF
>TRBV7-9|TRBD2|few|TRBJ2-1
TGTGCCAGCAGCTTAGCGTTTCTTAGCGGGGGAGATTTCGACAATGAGCAGTTCTTC
CASSLAFLSGGDFDNEQFF
>TRBV5-1|.|few|TRBJ2-2
TGCGCCAGCATCTCTTTCCCCGGGACTCCCGGAGACACCGGGGAGCTGTTTTTT
CASISFPGTPGDTGELFF
>TRBV5-5|.|.|TRBJ2-6
TGTGCCAGCAGCTTGTTTCGGTCCTCTGGGGCCAACGTCCTGACTTTC
CASSLFRSSGANVLTF
>TRBV7-6|.|few|TRBJ2-7
TGTGCCAGCTCGGGTGGGGGGCTCTACGAGCAGTACTTC
CASSGGGLYEQYF
>TRBV15|.|.|TRBJ2-3
TGTGCCACCAGCACCACCCTCCGGGGCCTTGACACAGATACGCAGTATTTT
CATSTTLRGLDTDTQYF